This TCR beta chain was recorded in a study of blood T cell repertoires in COVID-19. At the level of the study: Whether acute or convalescent, the COVID-19 samples came from the United States, Italy and Spain. T cells, B-cell-depleted T cells, or PBMCs supplied cDNA or gDNA.

Clones were sequenced by immunoSEQ multiplex PCR, and TCRdb holds only the in-frame ones, with some missing. The table has roughly 200,000 clones, almost 90% seen once. This CDR3 is built from 13 residues. CDR1 is MNHEY, CDR2 SVGAGI, per germline. The V segment lost 8 bases and the J segment 1 base; nucleotides outside the gene matches: 4. This clonotype was obtained from a man in his fifties or sixties with acute or convalescent COVID-19. This rearrangement joins TRBV6-5 to TRBJ2-5; TRBD2 matches 7 bases. Sequenced input: peripheral blood. The CDR3 sequence is CASRPSGQETQYF. CDR3 DNA: TGTGCCAGCCGCCCTAGCGGCCAAGAGACCCAGTACTTC.